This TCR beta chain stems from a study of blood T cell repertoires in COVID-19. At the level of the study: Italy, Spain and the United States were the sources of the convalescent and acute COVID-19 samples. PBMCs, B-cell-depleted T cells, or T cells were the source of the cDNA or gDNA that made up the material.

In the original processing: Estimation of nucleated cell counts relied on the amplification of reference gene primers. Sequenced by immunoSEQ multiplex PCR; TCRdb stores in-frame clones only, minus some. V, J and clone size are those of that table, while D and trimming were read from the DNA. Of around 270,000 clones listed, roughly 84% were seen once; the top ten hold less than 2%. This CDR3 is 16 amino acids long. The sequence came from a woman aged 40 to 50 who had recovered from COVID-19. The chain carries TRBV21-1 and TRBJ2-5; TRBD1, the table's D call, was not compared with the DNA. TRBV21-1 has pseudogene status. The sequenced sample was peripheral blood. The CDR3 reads CASSRRNRTGPEAQYF. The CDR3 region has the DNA TGTGCCAGCAGCAGGAGGAATAGGACAGGGCCTGAGGCCCAGTACTTC.